This T cell receptor beta chain was identified during a study of CD4 and CD8 cells across lung adenocarcinoma regions. TCRdb reprocessed the PCR reads via MiXCR and lists one record per CDR3 protein. Of 16,000 or so distinct CDR3 sequences listed, roughly half were seen once; the top ten hold 55%. Donors had localized lung adenocarcinoma, a non-small cell lung cancer. This CDR3 comprises 12 residues. CDR1 MNHNS and CDR2 SASEGT come from the germline V gene. V was clipped by 6 bases and J by 4 bases, with 7 bases between them. This clonotype rates as medium-sized. This rearrangement joins TRBV6-1 to TRBJ2-1; D gene ambiguous. This TCR was sampled from a female donor with lung adenocarcinoma. The CD4 and CD8 labels of this study may be unreliable. Sequences were obtained from CD8+ T cells from the center of a lung tumor. The CDR3 DNA reads TGTGCCAGCAGCCCGAAGTACAATGAGCAGTTCTTC. Protein: CASSPKYNEQFF.